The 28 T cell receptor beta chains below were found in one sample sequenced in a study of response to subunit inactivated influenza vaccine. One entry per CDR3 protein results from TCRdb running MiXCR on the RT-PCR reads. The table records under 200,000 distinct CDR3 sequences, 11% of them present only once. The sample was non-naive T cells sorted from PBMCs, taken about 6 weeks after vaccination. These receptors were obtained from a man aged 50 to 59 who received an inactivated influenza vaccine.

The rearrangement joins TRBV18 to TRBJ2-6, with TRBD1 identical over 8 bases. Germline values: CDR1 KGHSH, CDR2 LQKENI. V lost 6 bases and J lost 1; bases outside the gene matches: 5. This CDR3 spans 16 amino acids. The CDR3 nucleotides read TGTGCCAGCTCGAAGGACAGGGATTCTGGGGCCAACGTCCTGACTTTC. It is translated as CASSKDRDSGANVLTF.

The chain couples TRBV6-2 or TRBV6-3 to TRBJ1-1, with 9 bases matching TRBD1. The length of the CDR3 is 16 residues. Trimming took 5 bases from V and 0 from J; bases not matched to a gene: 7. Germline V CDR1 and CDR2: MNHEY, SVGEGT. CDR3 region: CASSPQGASMNTEAFF. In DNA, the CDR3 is TGTGCCAGCAGTCCACAGGGGGCTTCCATGAACACTGAAGCTTTCTTT.

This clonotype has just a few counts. CDR3 DNA sequence: TGTGCCAGCAGCCCAGCGGGCAGGTCCCAAGAGACCCAGTACTTC. This codes for CASSPAGRSQETQYF. This sequence joins TRBV4-2 and TRBJ2-5; D is possibly TRBD2 (6 bases). The germline V gene encodes CDR1 LGHNA and CDR2 YNFKEQ. The CDR3 covers 15 residues. V lost 4 bases and J lost 1, with 13 bases in between.

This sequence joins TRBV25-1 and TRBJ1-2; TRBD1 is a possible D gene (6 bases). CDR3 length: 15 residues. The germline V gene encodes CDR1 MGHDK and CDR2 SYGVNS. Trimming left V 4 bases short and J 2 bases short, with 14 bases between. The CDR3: CASSAGQQGNYGYTF. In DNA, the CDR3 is TGTGCCAGCAGTGCGGGCCAGCAGGGGAACTATGGCTACACCTTC.

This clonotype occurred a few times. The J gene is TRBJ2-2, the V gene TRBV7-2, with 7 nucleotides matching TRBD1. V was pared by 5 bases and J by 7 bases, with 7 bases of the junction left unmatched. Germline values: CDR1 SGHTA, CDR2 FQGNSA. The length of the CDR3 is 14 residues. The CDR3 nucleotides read TGTGCCAGCAGCCCCGCGTGGACAGGCGGGGAGCTGTTTTTT. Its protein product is CASSPAWTGGELFF.

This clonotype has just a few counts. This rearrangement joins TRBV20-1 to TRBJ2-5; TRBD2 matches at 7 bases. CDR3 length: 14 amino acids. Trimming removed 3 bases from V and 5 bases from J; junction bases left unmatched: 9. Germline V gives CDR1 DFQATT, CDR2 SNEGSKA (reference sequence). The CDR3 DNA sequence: TGCAGTGCTAGTCTAGCGGCGAGATCGGAGACCCAGTACTTC. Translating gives CSASLAARSETQYF.

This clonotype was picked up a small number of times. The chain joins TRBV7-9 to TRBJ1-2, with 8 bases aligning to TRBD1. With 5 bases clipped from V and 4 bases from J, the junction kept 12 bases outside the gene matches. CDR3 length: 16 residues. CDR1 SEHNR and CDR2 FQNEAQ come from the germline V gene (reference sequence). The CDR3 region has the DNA TGTGCCAGCAGCCTGACAAGGGCAGGGGGCGGCTATGGCTACACCTTC. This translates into CASSLTRAGGGYGYTF.

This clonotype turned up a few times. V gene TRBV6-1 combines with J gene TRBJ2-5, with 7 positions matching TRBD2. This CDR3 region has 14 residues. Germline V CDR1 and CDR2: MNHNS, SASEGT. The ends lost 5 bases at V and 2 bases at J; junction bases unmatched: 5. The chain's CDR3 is CASSRLGGQETQYF. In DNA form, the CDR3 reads TGTGCCAGCAGTCGGCTGGGAGGGCAAGAGACCCAGTACTTC.

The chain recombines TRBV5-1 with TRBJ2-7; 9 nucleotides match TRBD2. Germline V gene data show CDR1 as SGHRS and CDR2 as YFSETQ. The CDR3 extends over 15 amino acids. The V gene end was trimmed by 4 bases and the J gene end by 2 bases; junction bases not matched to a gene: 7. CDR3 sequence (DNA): TGCGCCAGCAGCCACTATAGCGGGAGCGCCTACGAGCAGTACTTC. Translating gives CASSHYSGSAYEQYF.

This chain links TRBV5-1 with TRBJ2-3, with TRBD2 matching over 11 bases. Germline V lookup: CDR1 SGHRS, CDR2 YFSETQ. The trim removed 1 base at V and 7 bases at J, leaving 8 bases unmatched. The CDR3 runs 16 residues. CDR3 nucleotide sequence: TGCGCCAGCAGCTTGAGGCTAGCGGGAGGCAAGTATACGCAGTATTTT. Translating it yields CASSLRLAGGKYTQYF.

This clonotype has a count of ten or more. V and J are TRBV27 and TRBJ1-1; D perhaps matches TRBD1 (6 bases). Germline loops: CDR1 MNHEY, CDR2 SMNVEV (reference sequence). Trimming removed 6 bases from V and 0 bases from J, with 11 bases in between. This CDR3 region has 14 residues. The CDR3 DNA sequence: TGTGCCAGCAGGGACGGGACACTGAACACTGAAGCTTTCTTT. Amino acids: CASRDGTLNTEAFF.

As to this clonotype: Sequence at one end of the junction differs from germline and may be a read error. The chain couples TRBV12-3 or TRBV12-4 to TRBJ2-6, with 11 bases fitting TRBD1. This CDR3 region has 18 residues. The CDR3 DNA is TGTACCAGCAGGGGACGGACAGGGGGCCCCTCTGGGGCCAACGTCCTGACTTTC. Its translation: CTSRGRTGGPSGANVLTF.

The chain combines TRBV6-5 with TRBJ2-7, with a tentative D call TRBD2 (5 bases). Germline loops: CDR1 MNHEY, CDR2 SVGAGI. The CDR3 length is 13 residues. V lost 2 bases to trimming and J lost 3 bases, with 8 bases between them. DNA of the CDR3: TGTGCCAGCAGTTACGTCAGCGGCTACGAGCAGTACTTC. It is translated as CASSYVSGYEQYF.

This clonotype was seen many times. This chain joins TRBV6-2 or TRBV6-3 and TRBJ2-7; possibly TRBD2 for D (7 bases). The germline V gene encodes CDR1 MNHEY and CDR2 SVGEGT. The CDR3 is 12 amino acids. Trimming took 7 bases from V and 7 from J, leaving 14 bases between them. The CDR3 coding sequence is TGTGCCAGCACCAACGGGGGGCATGAGCAGTACTTC. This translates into CASTNGGHEQYF.

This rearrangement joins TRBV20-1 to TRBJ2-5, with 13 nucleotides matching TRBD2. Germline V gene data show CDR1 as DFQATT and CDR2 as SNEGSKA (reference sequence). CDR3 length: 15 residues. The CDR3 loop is CFARWTSGGQETQYF. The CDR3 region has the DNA TGCTTTGCTAGATGGACTAGCGGGGGCCAAGAGACCCAGTACTTC.

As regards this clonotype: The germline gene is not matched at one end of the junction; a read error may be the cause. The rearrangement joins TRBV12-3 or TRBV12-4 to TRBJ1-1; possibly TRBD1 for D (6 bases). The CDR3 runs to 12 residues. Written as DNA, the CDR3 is TGTGCCAGCCGTTTGGGAGGGGGTGAAGCTTTCTTT. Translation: CASRLGGGEAFF.

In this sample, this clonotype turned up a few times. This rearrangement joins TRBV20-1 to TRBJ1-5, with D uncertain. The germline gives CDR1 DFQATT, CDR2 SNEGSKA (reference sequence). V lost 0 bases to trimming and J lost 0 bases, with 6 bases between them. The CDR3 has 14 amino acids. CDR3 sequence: CSARDIASNQPQHF. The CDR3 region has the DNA TGCAGTGCTAGAGATATCGCTAGCAATCAGCCCCAGCATTTT.

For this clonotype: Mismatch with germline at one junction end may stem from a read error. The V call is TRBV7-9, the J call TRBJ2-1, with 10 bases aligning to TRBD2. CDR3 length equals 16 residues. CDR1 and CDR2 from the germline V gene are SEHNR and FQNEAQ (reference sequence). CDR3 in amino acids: CASSSVFLAGVNEQSF. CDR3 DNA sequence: TGTGCCAGCAGCTCGGTGTTTCTAGCGGGGGTCAATGAGCAGTCCTTC.

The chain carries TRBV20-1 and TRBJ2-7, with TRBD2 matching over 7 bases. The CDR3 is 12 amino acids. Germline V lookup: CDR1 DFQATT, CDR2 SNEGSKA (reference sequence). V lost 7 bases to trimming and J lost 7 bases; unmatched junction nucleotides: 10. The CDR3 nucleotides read TGCAGTGGCGAGCGGGGCTCCTGGGAGCAGTACTTC. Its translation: CSGERGSWEQYF.

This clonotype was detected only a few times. The CDR3 reads CATSSPGGHNEQFF. CDR3 nucleotides: TGTGCCACCAGCAGCCCCGGAGGTCACAATGAGCAGTTCTTC. This sequence joins TRBV15 and TRBJ2-1, with a weak D call TRBD2 (5 bases). Trimming left V 3 bases short and J 5 bases short, with 11 bases between. The CDR3 runs 14 residues. Germline CDR1 and CDR2: LNHNV and YYDKDF (reference sequence).

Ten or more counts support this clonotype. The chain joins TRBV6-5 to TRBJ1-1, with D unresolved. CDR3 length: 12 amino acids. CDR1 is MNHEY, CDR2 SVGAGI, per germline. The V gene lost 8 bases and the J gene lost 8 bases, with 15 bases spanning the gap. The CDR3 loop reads CASGQLGSEAFF. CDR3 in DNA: TGTGCCAGCGGGCAATTGGGGAGCGAAGCTTTCTTT.

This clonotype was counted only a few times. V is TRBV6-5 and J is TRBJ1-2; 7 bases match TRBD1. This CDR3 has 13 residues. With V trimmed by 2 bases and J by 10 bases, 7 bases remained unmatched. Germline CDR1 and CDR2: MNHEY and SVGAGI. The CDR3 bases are TGTGCCAGCAGTTACGGGCAGGGGGTAGACTACACCTTC. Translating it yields CASSYGQGVDYTF.

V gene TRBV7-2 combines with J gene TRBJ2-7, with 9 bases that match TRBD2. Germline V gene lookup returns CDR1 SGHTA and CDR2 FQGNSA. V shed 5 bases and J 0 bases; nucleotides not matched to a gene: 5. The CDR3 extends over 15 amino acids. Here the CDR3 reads CASSRSTSGSYEQYF. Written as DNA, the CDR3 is TGTGCCAGCAGCCGATCGACTAGCGGCTCCTACGAGCAGTACTTC.

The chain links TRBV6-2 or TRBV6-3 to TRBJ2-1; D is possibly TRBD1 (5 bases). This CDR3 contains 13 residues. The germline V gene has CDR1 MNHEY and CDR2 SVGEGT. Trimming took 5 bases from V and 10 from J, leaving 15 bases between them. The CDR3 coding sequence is TGTGCCAGCAGTGCGCCAGGGTCGTGGGAGCAGTTCTTC. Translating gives CASSAPGSWEQFF.

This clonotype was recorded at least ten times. The CDR3 coding sequence is TGTGCCAGCAGTGAAGCGCCAGGGGGCTCCTACGAGCAGTACTTC. It specifies CASSEAPGGSYEQYF. V gene TRBV2 combines with J gene TRBJ2-7; TRBD1 matches at 7 bases. There are 15 residues in the CDR3. V shed 0 bases and J 0 bases; nucleotides not matched to a gene: 2. Germline lookup yields CDR1 SNHLY and CDR2 FYNNEI.

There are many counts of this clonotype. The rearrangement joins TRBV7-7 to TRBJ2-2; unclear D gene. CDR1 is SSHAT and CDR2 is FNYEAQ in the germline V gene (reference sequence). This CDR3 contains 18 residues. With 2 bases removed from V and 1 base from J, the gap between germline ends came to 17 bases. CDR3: CASSLPPVRPMNTGELFF. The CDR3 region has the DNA TGTGCCAGCAGCTTACCTCCAGTTAGGCCAATGAACACCGGGGAGCTGTTTTTT. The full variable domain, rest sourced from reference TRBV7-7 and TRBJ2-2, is GAGVSQSPRYKVTKRGQDVTLRCDPISSHATLYWYQQALGQGPEFLTYFNYEAQPDKSGLPSDRFSAERPEGSISTLTIQRTEQRDSAMYRCASSLPPVRPMNTGELFFGEGSRLTVL.

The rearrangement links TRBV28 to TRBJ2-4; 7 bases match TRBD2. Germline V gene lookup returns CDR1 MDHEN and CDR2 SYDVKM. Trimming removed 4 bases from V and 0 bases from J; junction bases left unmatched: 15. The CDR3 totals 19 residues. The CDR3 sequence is CASSWWGLADELAKNIQYF. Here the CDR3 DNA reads TGTGCCAGCAGTTGGTGGGGCCTAGCGGATGAACTAGCCAAAAACATTCAGTACTTC. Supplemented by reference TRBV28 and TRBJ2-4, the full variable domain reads DVKVTQSSRYLVKRTGEKVFLECVQDMDHENMFWYRQDPGLGLRLIYFSYDVKMKEKGDIPEGYSVSREKKERFSLILESASTNQTSMYLCASSWWGLADELAKNIQYFGAGTRLSVL.

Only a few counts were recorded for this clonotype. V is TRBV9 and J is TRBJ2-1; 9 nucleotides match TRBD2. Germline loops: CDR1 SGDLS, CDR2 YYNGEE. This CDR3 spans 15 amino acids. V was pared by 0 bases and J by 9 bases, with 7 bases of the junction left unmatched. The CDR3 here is CASSVAQREVGEQFF. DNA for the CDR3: TGTGCCAGCAGCGTAGCCCAGCGGGAGGTAGGTGAGCAGTTCTTC.